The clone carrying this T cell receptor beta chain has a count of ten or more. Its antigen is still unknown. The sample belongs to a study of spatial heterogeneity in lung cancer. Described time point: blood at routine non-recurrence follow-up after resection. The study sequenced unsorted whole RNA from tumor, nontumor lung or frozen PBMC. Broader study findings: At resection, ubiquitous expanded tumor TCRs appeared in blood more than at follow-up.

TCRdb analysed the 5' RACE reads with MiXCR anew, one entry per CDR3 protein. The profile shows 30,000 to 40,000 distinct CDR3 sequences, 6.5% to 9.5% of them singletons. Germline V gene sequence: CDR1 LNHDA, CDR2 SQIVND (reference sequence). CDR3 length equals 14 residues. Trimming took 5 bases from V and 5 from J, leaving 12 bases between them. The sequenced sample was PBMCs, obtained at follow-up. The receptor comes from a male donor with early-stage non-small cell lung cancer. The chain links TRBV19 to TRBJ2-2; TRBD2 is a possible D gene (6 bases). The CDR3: CASSPFAGTGELFF. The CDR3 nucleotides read TGTGCCAGTAGTCCCTTCGCGGGGACCGGGGAGCTGTTTTTT.